One sample yielded the 26 T cell receptor beta chains listed below, sequenced in a study of blood T cell repertoires in COVID-19. The method was immunoSEQ multiplex PCR; TCRdb's version includes in-frame clones alone and lacks a portion of them. The sample includes under 90,000 clones, about three quarters of them seen just once. Sequenced sample: peripheral blood. The receptors here all came from a man over 45 with active or convalescent COVID-19.

The CDR3 bases are TGTGCCAGCAGCCAGGGAAGAGGCTACACCTTC. This codes for CASSQGRGYTF. The V gene is TRBV27, the J gene TRBJ1-2; tentative D call: TRBD1 (5 bases). The germline gives CDR1 MNHEY, CDR2 SMNVEV (reference sequence). This CDR3 has 11 amino acids. Trimming cost V 6 bases and J 8 bases, with 10 bases left between them.

This clone has just one count. The chain employs TRBV3-1 (or the pseudogene TRBV3-2) and TRBJ1-2, with 12 bases matching TRBD1. CDR3 length: 16 amino acids. The trim removed 4 bases at V and 8 bases at J, leaving 11 bases unmatched. The germline gives CDR1 LGHDT, CDR2 YNNKEL (reference sequence). The CDR3: CASSRGQGQGASGYTF. CDR3 nucleotides: TGTGCCAGCAGCCGCGGCCAGGGACAGGGGGCGTCCGGCTACACCTTC.

The CDR3 bases are TGTGCCAGCAGCCAAGGGACAGCTATGGCTAACACCTTC. Its protein is CASSQGTAMANTF. This chain uses TRBV3-1 (or the pseudogene TRBV3-2) with TRBJ1-2; D perhaps matches TRBD1 (6 bases). The V end was cut by 1 base, the J end by 12 bases, with 15 bases between. Germline lookup yields CDR1 LGHDT and CDR2 YNNKEL (reference sequence). The CDR3 has 13 residues.

The chain combines TRBV24-1 with TRBJ2-1; D call uncertain. Germline CDR1 and CDR2: KGHDR and SFDVKD. The CDR3 runs 13 residues. Deletions cut 4 bases from V and 0 bases from J, with 3 bases between. The CDR3 DNA sequence: TGTGCCACCAGTGACCGCTCCTACAATGAGCAGTTCTTC. This translates into CATSDRSYNEQFF.

The gene calls are TRBV2 and TRBJ1-1; no clear D gene. V was pared by 2 bases and J by 8 bases, with 15 bases between. The germline gives CDR1 SNHLY, CDR2 FYNNEI. CDR3 length: 14 amino acids. As DNA, the CDR3 is TGTGCCAGCAGTGAATTTGGTGTCGCAAGCGAAGCTTTCTTT. It codes for CASSEFGVASEAFF.

The V gene is TRBV9, the J gene TRBJ1-2; the D gene is possibly TRBD1 (6 bases). The V end was cut by 0 bases, the J end by 7 bases, with 16 bases between. The CDR3 loop spans 15 amino acids. The germline gives CDR1 SGDLS, CDR2 YYNGEE. For the CDR3, the DNA is TGTGCCAGCAGCGTAGCTTGGGGGGGCGCAGGTGGCTACACCTTC. Translated, it gives CASSVAWGGAGGYTF.

Here the CDR3 reads CASSRTGSSGANVLTF. The CDR3 DNA reads as TGTGCCAGCAGCCGGACAGGGAGTAGTGGGGCCAACGTCCTGACTTTC. The chain uses TRBV3-1 (or the pseudogene TRBV3-2) and TRBJ2-6, with 8 bases matching TRBD1. With V trimmed by 4 bases and J by 3 bases, 5 bases remained unmatched. The CDR3 runs 16 residues. The germline V gene encodes CDR1 LGHDT and CDR2 YNNKEL (reference sequence).

The chain joins TRBV5-4 to TRBJ1-2; TRBD1 agrees at 11 bases. The germline CDR1 and CDR2 sequences are SGHNT and YYREEE (reference sequence). Losses at the gene ends were 2 bases for V and 7 bases for J; bases not matched to a gene: 7. The CDR3 has 15 amino acids. CDR3 residues: CASSFPSGTGGGYTF. The CDR3 DNA sequence: TGTGCCAGCAGCTTCCCCTCCGGGACAGGGGGTGGCTACACCTTC.

This sequence joins TRBV10-3 and TRBJ1-1; 7 bases agree with TRBD1. CDR1 is ENHRY and CDR2 is SYGVKD in the germline V gene. J gave up 10 bases and V 2 bases, and 4 bases lay outside the gene matches. The CDR3 has 12 residues. The CDR3 spells CAISEDRDGAFF. The CDR3 coding sequence is TGTGCCATCAGTGAGGACAGGGATGGAGCTTTCTTT.

V usage is TRBV7-8 and J usage is TRBJ2-2; TRBD2 is a possible D gene (5 bases). CDR1 and CDR2 from the germline V gene are SGHVS and FQNEAQ. V was clipped by 5 bases and J by 6 bases, with 16 bases between them. There are 15 residues in the CDR3. The chain's CDR3 is CASSIGGYGAGELFF. Written as DNA, the CDR3 is TGTGCCAGCAGCATCGGAGGCTACGGCGCCGGGGAGCTGTTTTTT. The entire variable domain, with the rest obtained from reference TRBV7-8 and TRBJ2-2, is as follows: GAGVSQSPRYKVAKRGQDVALRCDPISGHVSLFWYQQALGQGPEFLTYFQNEAQLDKSGLPSDRFFAERPEGSVSTLKIQRTQQEDSAVYLCASSIGGYGAGELFFGEGSRLTVL.

This chain links TRBV30 with TRBJ1-6; D is unclear. CDR1 GTSNPN and CDR2 SVGIG come from the germline V gene (reference sequence). This CDR3 comprises 14 residues. Trimming left V 2 bases short and J 9 bases short, with 14 bases between. The CDR3 spells CAWSSTPRSSPLHF. The CDR3 DNA is TGTGCCTGGAGTTCAACACCGAGGAGTTCACCCCTCCACTTT.

This clone was counted a few times. The chain combines TRBV7-2 with TRBJ1-4; 11 bases agree with TRBD1. This CDR3 has 15 residues. The V gene's germline CDR1 is SGHTA and CDR2 FQGNSA. With 5 bases clipped from V and 7 bases from J, the junction kept 6 bases outside the gene matches. The CDR3 nucleotides read TGTGCCAGCAGCCCAGGGACAGGGGGTCGTGAAAAACTGTTTTTT. This encodes CASSPGTGGREKLFF.

The genes are TRBV18 and TRBJ1-2; 8 bases are a match to TRBD1. Germline CDR1 is KGHSH and CDR2 is LQKENI. The CDR3 extends over 13 amino acids. Trimming cost V 3 bases and J 6 bases; bases outside gene matches: 3. The CDR3 DNA sequence: TGTGCCAGCTCACCCCAGGGGGCTGATGGCTACACCTTC. Its translation: CASSPQGADGYTF.

The J gene is TRBJ2-2, the V gene TRBV5-5, with D perhaps matching TRBD2 (7 bases). Trimming shortened V by 1 base and J by 2 bases, and 12 bases separated the two germline ends. Looked up from germline, CDR1 is SGHKS and CDR2 is YYEKEE (reference sequence). The CDR3 spans 16 residues. The CDR3 protein is CASSLRGDINTGELFF. The CDR3 DNA reads as TGTGCCAGCAGCTTGCGGGGGGACATTAACACCGGGGAGCTGTTTTTT.

The rearrangement uses TRBV7-9 and TRBJ2-7; no clear D gene. The CDR3 contains 11 residues. V was clipped by 5 bases and J by 3 bases, with 5 bases between them. Per the germline V gene, CDR1 is SEHNR and CDR2 is FQNEAQ (reference sequence). The CDR3 coding sequence is TGTGCCAGCAGCCCCTACTACGAGCAGTACTTC. Protein: CASSPYYEQYF.

The rearrangement joins TRBV27 to TRBJ2-2, with 9 bases fitting TRBD1. This CDR3 spans 15 amino acids. Germline lookup yields CDR1 MNHEY and CDR2 SMNVEV (reference sequence). Unmatched junction bases numbered 5, after V lost 4 bases and J lost 5 bases. The CDR3 reads CASSSRDRETGELFF. As DNA, the CDR3 is TGTGCCAGCAGTTCCCGGGACAGGGAGACCGGGGAGCTGTTTTTT.

This clone was seen a few times. An end of the junction differs from the germline gene, which may be a read error. The V gene is TRBV7-8, the J gene TRBJ1-1; possible D gene TRBD1, 5 bases. This CDR3 comprises 12 residues. Per germline, CDR1 SGHVS and CDR2 FQNEAQ. The CDR3, as DNA: TGTGCCAGCAGCCTAGGGATGGGACTCGCGGTCTTT. It is translated as CASSLGMGLAVF. The full variable domain, with the rest looked up from reference TRBV7-8 and TRBJ1-1, is GAGVSQSPRYKVAKRGQDVALRCDPISGHVSLFWYQQALGQGPEFLTYFQNEAQLDKSGLPSDRFFAERPEGSVSTLKIQRTQQEDSAVYLCASSLGMGLAVFGQGTRLTVV.

This clone was seen a handful of times. The rearrangement uses TRBV2 and TRBJ2-4; 7 nucleotides align to TRBD1. Per germline, CDR1 SNHLY and CDR2 FYNNEI. The CDR3 extends over 15 amino acids. After removal of 4 bases from V and 1 base from J, the junction contained 4 bases not matched to a gene. The CDR3 spells CASSGRGPAKNIQYF. CDR3 DNA sequence: TGTGCCAGCAGTGGAAGGGGGCCCGCCAAAAACATTCAGTACTTC.

The gene calls are TRBV5-1 and TRBJ2-2; 10 bases are shared with TRBD1. V dropped 3 bases and J dropped 1; count of bases not matched to a gene: 3. CDR3 size: 16 residues. Looked up from germline, CDR1 is SGHRS and CDR2 is YFSETQ. This chain's CDR3 is CASSSGQGGNTGELFF. CDR3 nucleotides: TGCGCCAGCAGCTCAGGACAGGGGGGGAACACCGGGGAGCTGTTTTTT.

The sample holds one count of this clone. CDR3 sequence: CASSGPRGQTNTGELFF. The CDR3 DNA sequence: TGTGCCAGCAGTGGACCAAGGGGACAGACAAACACCGGGGAGCTGTTTTTT. This chain connects TRBV6-1 to TRBJ2-2; 7 bases match TRBD1. This CDR3 comprises 17 residues. J was trimmed by 2 bases and V by 4 bases; bases with no gene match: 10. The germline V gene encodes CDR1 MNHNS and CDR2 SASEGT.

This CDR3 is CASSPTWAYGYTF. The DNA of the CDR3 is TGTGCCAGCAGTCCGACATGGGCCTATGGCTACACCTTC. This rearrangement joins TRBV6-6 to TRBJ1-2, with unresolved D. Germline CDR1 is MNHNY and CDR2 is SVGAGI (reference sequence). The V gene lost 5 bases and the J gene lost 4 bases, with 11 bases spanning the gap. This CDR3 has 13 amino acids.

V is TRBV2 and J is TRBJ2-1; D might be TRBD1 (5 bases). CDR1 is SNHLY, CDR2 FYNNEI, per germline. This CDR3 is built from 14 residues. V was shortened by 4 bases and J by 9 bases, with 16 bases between the two germline ends. This CDR3 reads CASSGPALRGEQFF. The CDR3 region has the DNA TGTGCCAGCAGTGGGCCGGCATTAAGGGGTGAGCAGTTCTTC.

This sequence joins TRBV11-2 and TRBJ1-1, with D uncertain. Between the trimmed V and J ends, which lost 3 bases and 0 bases, there was a span of 8 bases. This CDR3 is built from 14 residues. Germline loops: CDR1 SGHAT, CDR2 FQNNGV. In DNA form, the CDR3 reads TGTGCCAGCAGCTTTATGGACTTGAACACTGAAGCTTTCTTT. This encodes CASSFMDLNTEAFF.

The sample holds a few counts of this clone. V usage is TRBV28 and J usage is TRBJ1-1; no firm D call. From germline, CDR1 is MDHEN and CDR2 SYDVKM. Trimming cost V 6 bases and J 2 bases, with 10 bases left between them. This CDR3 spans 13 amino acids. The CDR3 region is CASSLQQNTEAFF. CDR3 in DNA: TGTGCCAGCAGCCTGCAACAAAACACTGAAGCTTTCTTT.

V gene TRBV6-4 combines with J gene TRBJ2-1, with TRBD1 identical over 9 bases. Germline V CDR1 and CDR2: MRHNA, SNTAGT. The CDR3 covers 13 residues. Trimming took 5 bases from V and 8 from J; bases not matched to a gene: 4. This CDR3 reads CASSKDRGDEQFF. For the CDR3, the DNA is TGTGCCAGCAGTAAGGACAGGGGCGATGAGCAGTTCTTC.

The V call is TRBV5-1, the J call TRBJ2-2; TRBD1 aligns across 8 bases. Trimming removed 0 bases from V and 3 bases from J; junction bases left unmatched: 4. Per the germline V gene, CDR1 is SGHRS and CDR2 is YFSETQ. The CDR3 sequence is 16 residues long. CDR3 region: CASSLAGGKDTGELFF. CDR3 sequence (DNA): TGCGCCAGCAGCTTGGCAGGGGGCAAGGACACCGGGGAGCTGTTTTTT.